Shown below are 11 T cell receptor beta chains from a single sample sequenced in a study of control samples from healthy donors and cancer patients. The method was immunoSEQ multiplex PCR; TCRdb's version includes in-frame clones alone and lacks a portion of them. The sample shows about 140,000 clones, about 90% of them seen only once. The specimen was blood. These receptors came from a man between 18 and 35 years old in good health.

V usage is TRBV29-1 and J usage is TRBJ2-2; D ambiguous. Germline V CDR1 and CDR2: SQVTM, ANQGSEA. V was shortened by 5 bases and J by 1 base, with 14 bases between the two germline ends. This CDR3 region has 15 residues. This CDR3 reads CSVIGPSWNTGELFF. CDR3 DNA sequence: TGCAGCGTTATAGGACCTTCATGGAACACCGGGGAGCTGTTTTTT.

As to this clone: One junction end does not reproduce the germline sequence, and a read error may be involved. Distinct nucleotide sequences in the sample also encode this CDR3. This sequence joins TRBV15 and TRBJ2-7; a possible D gene is TRBD1 (6 bases). This CDR3 has 14 amino acids. Germline loops: CDR1 LNHNV, CDR2 YYDKDF (reference sequence). CDR3 nucleotides: TGTGCCACTAGCAAAGGACAGTTACCCTACGAGCAGTACTTC. Its translation is CATSKGQLPYEQYF.

The chain combines TRBV7-3 with TRBJ2-5; the match to TRBD2 covers 8 bases. CDR1 and CDR2 from the germline V gene are SGHTA and FQGTGA. This CDR3 spans 15 amino acids. V was pared by 5 bases and J by 0 bases, with 5 bases of the junction left unmatched. The CDR3 spells CASSLIAGYQETQYF. As DNA, the CDR3 is TGTGCCAGCAGCCTAATAGCGGGGTACCAAGAGACCCAGTACTTC.

The chain couples TRBV24-1 to TRBJ2-3; D is possibly TRBD1 (5 bases). The V gene lost 7 bases and the J gene lost 2 bases, with 9 bases spanning the gap. The CDR3 is made up of 13 amino acids. Germline CDR1 reads KGHDR; CDR2 reads SFDVKD. The CDR3 sequence is CATRQGSTDTQYF. The CDR3 nucleotides read TGTGCCACCAGGCAGGGTTCCACAGATACGCAGTATTTT.

In this sample, this clone turned up once. V gene TRBV6-4 combines with J gene TRBJ2-1, with TRBD1 matching 7 bases. CDR1 is MRHNA, CDR2 SNTAGT, per germline. The CDR3 covers 16 residues. V dropped 5 bases and J dropped 0; count of bases not matched to a gene: 7. The CDR3 sequence: CASSLRQGRSYNEQFF. The CDR3 nucleotides read TGTGCCAGCAGTCTCCGACAGGGCCGCTCCTACAATGAGCAGTTCTTC.

This chain links TRBV4-3 with TRBJ2-5; D may be TRBD1 (6 bases). The CDR3 runs 15 residues. Per the germline V gene, CDR1 is LGHNA and CDR2 is YSLEER. V lost 8 bases and J 3 bases, leaving 19 bases between the germline ends. CDR3: CASSHSGTNKETQYF. The CDR3 nucleotides read TGCGCCAGCTCTCACTCCGGGACAAACAAAGAGACCCAGTACTTC.

This clone has just one count. V is TRBV30 and J is TRBJ1-2; D is perhaps TRBD1 (5 bases). Germline CDR1 reads GTSNPN; CDR2 reads SVGIG (reference sequence). V lost 3 bases to trimming and J lost 5 bases, with 13 bases between them. The CDR3 has 13 amino acids. CDR3 amino acids: CAWRVRGDYGYTF. The CDR3 DNA reads TGTGCCTGGAGGGTGAGAGGGGATTATGGCTACACCTTC. Drawing the rest from reference TRBV30 and TRBJ1-2, the complete variable domain is SQTIHQWPATLVQPVGSPLSLECTVEGTSNPNLYWYRQAAGRGLQLLFYSVGIGQISSEVPQNLSASRPQDRQFILSSKKLLLSDSGFYLCAWRVRGDYGYTFGSGTRLTVV.

The V call is TRBV7-9, the J call TRBJ2-3; 8 bases are a match to TRBD1. This CDR3 has 15 amino acids. Germline assignment: CDR1 SEHNR and CDR2 FQNEAQ (reference sequence). J lost 0 bases, V lost 5 bases, and 4 bases had no gene match. The CDR3 region has the DNA TGTGCCAGCAGCCCGTGGACAGGGAGCACAGATACGCAGTATTTT. It specifies CASSPWTGSTDTQYF.

This chain uses TRBV15 with TRBJ2-4, with D unresolved. The CDR3 extends over 15 amino acids. V lost 3 bases and J 7 bases, leaving 16 bases between the germline ends. The germline gives CDR1 LNHNV, CDR2 YYDKDF (reference sequence). CDR3 sequence: CATSSLLGSNNIQYF. The CDR3 nucleotides are TGTGCCACCAGCAGTCTTCTAGGGTCTAATAACATTCAGTACTTC.

V gene TRBV11-2 combines with J gene TRBJ2-5, with 10 bases fitting TRBD2. CDR3 length: 16 residues. The trim removed 5 bases at V and 5 bases at J, leaving 11 bases unmatched. The germline V gene encodes CDR1 SGHAT and CDR2 FQNNGV. CDR3 protein: CASSRRKAGGQETQYF. The CDR3 region has the DNA TGTGCCAGCAGCCGCAGAAAAGCGGGGGGGCAGGAGACCCAGTACTTC.

The genes are TRBV24-1 and TRBJ1-2; a possible D gene is TRBD1 (5 bases). Per the germline V gene, CDR1 is KGHDR and CDR2 is SFDVKD. V gave up 2 bases and J gave up 2 bases, with 8 bases separating them. The CDR3 runs to 14 residues. CDR3 nucleotides: TGTGCCACCAGTGATTGGGGCAGCAACTATGGCTACACCTTC. Translation gives CATSDWGSNYGYTF.